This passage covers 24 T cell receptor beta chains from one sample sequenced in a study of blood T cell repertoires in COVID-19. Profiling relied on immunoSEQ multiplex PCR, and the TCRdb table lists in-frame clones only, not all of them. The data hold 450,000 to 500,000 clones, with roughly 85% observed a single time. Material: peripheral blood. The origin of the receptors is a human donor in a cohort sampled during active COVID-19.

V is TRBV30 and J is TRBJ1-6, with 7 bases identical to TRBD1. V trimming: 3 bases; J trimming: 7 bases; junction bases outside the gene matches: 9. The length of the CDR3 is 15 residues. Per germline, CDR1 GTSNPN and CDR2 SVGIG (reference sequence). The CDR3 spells CAWSKQGMENSPLHF. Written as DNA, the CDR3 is TGTGCCTGGAGCAAACAGGGGATGGAGAATTCACCCCTCCACTTT.

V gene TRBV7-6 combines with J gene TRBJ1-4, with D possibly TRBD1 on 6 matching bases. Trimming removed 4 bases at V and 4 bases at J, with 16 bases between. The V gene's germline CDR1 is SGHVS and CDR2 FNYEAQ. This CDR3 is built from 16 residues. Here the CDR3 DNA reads TGTGCCAGCAGCTCCCGGGGGGCAATGGGTAATGAAAAACTGTTTTTT. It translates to CASSSRGAMGNEKLFF. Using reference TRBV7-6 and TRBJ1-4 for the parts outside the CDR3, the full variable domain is GAGVSQSPRYKVTKRGQDVALRCDPISGHVSLYWYRQALGQGPEFLTYFNYEAQQDKSGLPNDRFSAERPEGSISTLTIQRTEQRDSAMYRCASSSRGAMGNEKLFFGSGTQLSVL.

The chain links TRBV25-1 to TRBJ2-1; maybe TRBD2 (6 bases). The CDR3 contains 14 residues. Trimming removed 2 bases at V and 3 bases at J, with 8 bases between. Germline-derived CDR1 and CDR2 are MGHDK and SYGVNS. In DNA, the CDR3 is TGTGCCAGCAGTGAAGCGGGGAGCTACAATGAGCAGTTCTTC. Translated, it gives CASSEAGSYNEQFF.

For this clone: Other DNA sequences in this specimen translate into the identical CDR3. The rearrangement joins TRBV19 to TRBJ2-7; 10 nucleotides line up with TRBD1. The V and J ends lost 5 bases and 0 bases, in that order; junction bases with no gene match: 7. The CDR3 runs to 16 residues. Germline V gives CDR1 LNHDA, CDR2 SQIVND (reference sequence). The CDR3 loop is CASSAPGQGSSYEQYF. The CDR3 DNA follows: TGTGCCAGTAGTGCCCCGGGACAGGGGTCCTCCTACGAGCAGTACTTC.

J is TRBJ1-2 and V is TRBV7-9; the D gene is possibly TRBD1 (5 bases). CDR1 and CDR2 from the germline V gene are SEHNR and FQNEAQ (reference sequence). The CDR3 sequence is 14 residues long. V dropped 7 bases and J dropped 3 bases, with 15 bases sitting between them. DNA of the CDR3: TGTGCCAGCACCCCGGGCGGGGGGTACTATGGCTACACCTTC. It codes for CASTPGGGYYGYTF.

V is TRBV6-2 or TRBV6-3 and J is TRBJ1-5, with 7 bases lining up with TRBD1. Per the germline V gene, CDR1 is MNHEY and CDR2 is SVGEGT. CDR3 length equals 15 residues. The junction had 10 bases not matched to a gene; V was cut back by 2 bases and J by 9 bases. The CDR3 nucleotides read TGTGCCAGCAGTTACCCTGACAGGGCAGGGGGGCCCCAGCATTTT. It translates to CASSYPDRAGGPQHF.

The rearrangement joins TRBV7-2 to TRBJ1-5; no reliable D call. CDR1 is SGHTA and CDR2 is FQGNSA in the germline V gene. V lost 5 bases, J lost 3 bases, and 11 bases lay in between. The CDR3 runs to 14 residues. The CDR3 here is CASSPQVNNQPQHF. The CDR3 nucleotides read TGTGCCAGCAGCCCCCAGGTGAACAATCAGCCCCAGCATTTT.

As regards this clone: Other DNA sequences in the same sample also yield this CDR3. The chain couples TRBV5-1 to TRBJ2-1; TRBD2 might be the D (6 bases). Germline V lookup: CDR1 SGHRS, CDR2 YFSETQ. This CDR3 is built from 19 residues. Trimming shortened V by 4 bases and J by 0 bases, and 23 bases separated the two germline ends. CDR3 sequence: CASSPGAAGLKSSYNEQFF. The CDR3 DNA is TGCGCCAGCAGCCCCGGGGCGGCGGGACTCAAGAGCTCCTACAATGAGCAGTTCTTC.

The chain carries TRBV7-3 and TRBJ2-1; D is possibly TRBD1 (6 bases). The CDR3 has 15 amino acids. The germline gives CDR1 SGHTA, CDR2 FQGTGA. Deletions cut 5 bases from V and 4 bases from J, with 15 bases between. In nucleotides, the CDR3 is TGTGCCAGCAGCCCCGACAGGCCTGCGTACAATGAGCAGTTCTTC. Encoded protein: CASSPDRPAYNEQFF.

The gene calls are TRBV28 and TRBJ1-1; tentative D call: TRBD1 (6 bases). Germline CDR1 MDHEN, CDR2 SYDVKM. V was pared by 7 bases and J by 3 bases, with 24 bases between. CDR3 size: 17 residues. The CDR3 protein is CASMAPTGGVLHTEAFF. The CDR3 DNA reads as TGTGCCAGCATGGCCCCGACGGGGGGCGTTTTGCACACTGAAGCTTTCTTT.

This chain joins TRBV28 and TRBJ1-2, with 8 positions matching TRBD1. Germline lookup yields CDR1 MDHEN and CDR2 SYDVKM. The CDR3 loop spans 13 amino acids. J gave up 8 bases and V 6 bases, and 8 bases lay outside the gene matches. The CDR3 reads CASSLIRGLGYTF. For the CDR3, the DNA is TGTGCCAGCAGCCTTATCAGGGGGCTGGGCTACACCTTC.

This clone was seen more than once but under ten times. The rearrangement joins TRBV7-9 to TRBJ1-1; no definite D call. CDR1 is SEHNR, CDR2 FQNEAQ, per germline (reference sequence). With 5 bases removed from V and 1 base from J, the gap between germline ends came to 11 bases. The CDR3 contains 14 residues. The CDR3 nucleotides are TGTGCCAGCAGCGCGCAGCGGGCGAACACTGAAGCTTTCTTT. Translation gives CASSAQRANTEAFF.

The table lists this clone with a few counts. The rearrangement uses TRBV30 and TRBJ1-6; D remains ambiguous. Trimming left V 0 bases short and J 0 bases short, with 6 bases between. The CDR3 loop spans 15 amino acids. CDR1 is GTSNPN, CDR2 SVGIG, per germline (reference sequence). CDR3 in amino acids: CAWSVTSSYNSPLHF. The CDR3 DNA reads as TGTGCCTGGAGTGTAACGAGCTCCTATAATTCACCCCTCCACTTT.

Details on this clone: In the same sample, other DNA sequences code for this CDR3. The DNA for the CDR3 is TGTGCCAGCAGGGGCAGCGGGCGAAACACCGGGGAGCTGTTTTTT. The encoded protein is CASRGSGRNTGELFF. This rearrangement joins TRBV2 to TRBJ2-2, with a possible D match to TRBD2 (6 bases). The V gene lost 6 bases and the J gene lost 2 bases, with 13 bases spanning the gap. CDR1 SNHLY and CDR2 FYNNEI come from the germline V gene. The CDR3 totals 15 residues.

CDR3 amino acids: CASSQDGGSNQPQHF. CDR3 nucleotide sequence: TGTGCCAGCAGCCAAGACGGAGGCTCGAATCAGCCCCAGCATTTT. The V and J genes are TRBV2 and TRBJ1-5; D remains unclear. This CDR3 comprises 15 residues. CDR1 and CDR2 (germline): SNHLY, FYNNEI. V lost 6 bases to trimming and J lost 4 bases, with 16 bases between them.

CDR3 sequence reads: CASSPRDRGDQNYGYTF. The CDR3 DNA reads as TGTGCCAGCAGTCCAAGGGACAGGGGGGACCAAAACTATGGCTACACCTTC. The J gene is TRBJ1-2, the V gene TRBV27; 11 bases match TRBD1. The germline V gene has CDR1 MNHEY and CDR2 SMNVEV (reference sequence). The CDR3 is 17 residues long. V shed 5 bases, J shed 2 bases, and the junction held 10 bases outside the gene matches.

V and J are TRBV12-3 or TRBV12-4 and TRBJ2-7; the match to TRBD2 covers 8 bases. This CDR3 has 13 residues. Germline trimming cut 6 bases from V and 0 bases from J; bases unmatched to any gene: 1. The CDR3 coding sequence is TGTGCCAGCAGAACTAGCGGCTCCTACGAGCAGTACTTC. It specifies CASRTSGSYEQYF.

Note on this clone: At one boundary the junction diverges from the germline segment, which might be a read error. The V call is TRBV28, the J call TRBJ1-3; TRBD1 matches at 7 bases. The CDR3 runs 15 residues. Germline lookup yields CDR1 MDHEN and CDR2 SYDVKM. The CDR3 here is CASSLPDLQGLLKDF. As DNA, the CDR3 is TGTGCCAGCAGTTTACCGGACTTACAGGGGCTGCTGAAAGATTTT.

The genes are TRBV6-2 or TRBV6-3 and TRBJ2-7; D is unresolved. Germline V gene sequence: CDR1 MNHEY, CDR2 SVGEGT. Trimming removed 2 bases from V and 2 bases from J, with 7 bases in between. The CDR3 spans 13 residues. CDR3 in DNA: TGTGCCAGCAGTTACGACATAACCTACGAGCAGTACTTC. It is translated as CASSYDITYEQYF.

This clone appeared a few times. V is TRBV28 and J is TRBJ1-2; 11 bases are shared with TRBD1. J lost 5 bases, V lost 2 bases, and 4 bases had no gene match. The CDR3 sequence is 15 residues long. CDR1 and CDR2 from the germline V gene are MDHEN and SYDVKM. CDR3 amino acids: CASSLPGTGGYGYTF. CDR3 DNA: TGTGCCAGCAGTTTACCCGGGACAGGGGGTTATGGCTACACCTTC.

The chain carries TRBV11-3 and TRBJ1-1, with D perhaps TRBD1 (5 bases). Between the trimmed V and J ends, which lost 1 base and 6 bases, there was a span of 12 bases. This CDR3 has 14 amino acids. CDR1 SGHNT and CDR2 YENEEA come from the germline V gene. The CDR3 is CASSLGPGSAEAFF. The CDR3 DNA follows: TGTGCCAGCAGCTTAGGTCCAGGGTCGGCTGAAGCTTTCTTT.

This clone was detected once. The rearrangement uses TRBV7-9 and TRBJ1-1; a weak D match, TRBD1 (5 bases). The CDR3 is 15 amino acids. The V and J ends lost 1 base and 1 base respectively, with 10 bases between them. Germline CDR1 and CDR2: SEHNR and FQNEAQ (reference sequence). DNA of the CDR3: TGTGCCAGCAGCTTAGGGGGCCTGGGGAACACTGAAGCTTTCTTT. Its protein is CASSLGGLGNTEAFF.

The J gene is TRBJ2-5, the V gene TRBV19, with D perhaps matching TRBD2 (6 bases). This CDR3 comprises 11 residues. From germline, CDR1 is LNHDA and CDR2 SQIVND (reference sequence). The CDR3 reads CAAGGRETQYF. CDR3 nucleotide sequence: TGTGCGGCCGGAGGGAGAGAGACCCAGTACTTC.

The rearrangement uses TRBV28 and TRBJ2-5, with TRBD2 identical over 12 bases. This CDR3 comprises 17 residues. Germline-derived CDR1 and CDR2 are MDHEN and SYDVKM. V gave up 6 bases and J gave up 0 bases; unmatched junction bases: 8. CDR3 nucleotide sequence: TGTGCCAGCAGCACCGGGACTAGCGGGCGGTACCAAGAGACCCAGTACTTC. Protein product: CASSTGTSGRYQETQYF.